The entry below describes one T cell receptor (beta chain). Its antigen is unknown. This record belongs to a study of cytomegalovirus exposure and HLA in healthy donors. PCR was performed using 60 Vbeta and 13 Jbeta primers. Under the authors' procedure: Roughly 11 million shared chains were among the about 80 million unique TCR beta chains that a later analysis counted. Measured with immunoSEQ multiplex PCR; TCRdb has only the in-frame clones, and not every one. V and J calls and clone size are those listed in that table; D and trimming were worked out from the DNA. The sample yields over 150,000 clones, 68% seen once. Study observations and caveats: One variant, a missense change in DCLRE1C, was linked in a later analysis to TCR beta V- and J-gene trimming.

The CDR3 sequence is 12 residues long. Germline V lookup: CDR1 SGHVS, CDR2 FQNEAQ. Between the trimmed V and J ends, which lost 5 bases and 2 bases, there was a span of 7 bases. The specimen was PBMCs. The V gene is TRBV7-8, the J gene TRBJ2-7; D perhaps matches TRBD1 (6 bases). This sequence originates from a man aged 45-65 years in good health and CMV-seronegative. CDR3 in amino acids: CASSPGAYEQYF. As DNA, the CDR3 is TGTGCCAGCAGCCCAGGGGCCTACGAGCAGTACTTC.